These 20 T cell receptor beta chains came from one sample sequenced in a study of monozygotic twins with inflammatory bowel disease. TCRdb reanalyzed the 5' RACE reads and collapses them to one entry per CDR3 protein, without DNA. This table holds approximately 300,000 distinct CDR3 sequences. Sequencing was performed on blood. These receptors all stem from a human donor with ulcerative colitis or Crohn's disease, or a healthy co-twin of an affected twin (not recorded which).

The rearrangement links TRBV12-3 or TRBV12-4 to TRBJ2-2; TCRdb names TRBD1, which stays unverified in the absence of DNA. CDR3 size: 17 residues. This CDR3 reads CASSFNRGGSGTGELFF.

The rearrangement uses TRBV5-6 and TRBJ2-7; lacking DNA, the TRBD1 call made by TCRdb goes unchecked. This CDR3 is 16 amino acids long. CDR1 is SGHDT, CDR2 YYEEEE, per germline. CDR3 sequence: CASSLISGTGWYEQYF.

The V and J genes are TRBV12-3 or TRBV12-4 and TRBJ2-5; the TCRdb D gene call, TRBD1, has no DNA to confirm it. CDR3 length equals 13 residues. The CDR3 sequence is CASKRGRSETQYF.

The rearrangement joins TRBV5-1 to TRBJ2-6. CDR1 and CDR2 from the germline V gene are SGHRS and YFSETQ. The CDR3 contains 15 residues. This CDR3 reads CASSLDRHGANVLTF.

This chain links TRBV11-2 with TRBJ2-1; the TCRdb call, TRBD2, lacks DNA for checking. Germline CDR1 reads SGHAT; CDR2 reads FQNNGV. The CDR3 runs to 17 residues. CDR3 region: CASSLKFVASGINEQFF.

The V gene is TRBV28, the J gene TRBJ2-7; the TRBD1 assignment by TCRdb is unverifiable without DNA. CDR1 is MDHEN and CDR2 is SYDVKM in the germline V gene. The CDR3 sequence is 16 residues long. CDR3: CASSPAGTGAYYEQYF.

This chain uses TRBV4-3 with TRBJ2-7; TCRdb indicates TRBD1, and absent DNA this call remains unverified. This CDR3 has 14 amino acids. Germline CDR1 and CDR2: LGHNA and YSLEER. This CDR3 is CASSQQGPPYEQYF.

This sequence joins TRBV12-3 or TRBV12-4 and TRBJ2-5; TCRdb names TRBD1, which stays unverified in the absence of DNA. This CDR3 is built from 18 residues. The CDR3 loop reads CASSLYVLGQGGRETQYF.

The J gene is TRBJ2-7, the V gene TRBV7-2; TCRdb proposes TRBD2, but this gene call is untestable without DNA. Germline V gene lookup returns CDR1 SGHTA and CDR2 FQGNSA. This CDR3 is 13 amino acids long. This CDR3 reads CASSQNTLGEQYF.

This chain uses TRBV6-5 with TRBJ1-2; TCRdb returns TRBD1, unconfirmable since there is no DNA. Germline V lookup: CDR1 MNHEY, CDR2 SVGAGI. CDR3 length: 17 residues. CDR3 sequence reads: CASSSGTGGLLSYGYTF.

The CDR3: CASSYRGTQYF. This chain connects TRBV27 to TRBJ2-3; TCRdb calls TRBD1, which cannot be checked without DNA. Germline CDR1 and CDR2: MNHEY and SMNVEV (reference sequence). The CDR3 is made up of 11 amino acids.

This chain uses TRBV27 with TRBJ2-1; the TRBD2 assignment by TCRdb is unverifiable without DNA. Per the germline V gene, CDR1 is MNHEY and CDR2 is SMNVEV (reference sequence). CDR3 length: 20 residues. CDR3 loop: CASSFAGALAGLGSYNEQFF.

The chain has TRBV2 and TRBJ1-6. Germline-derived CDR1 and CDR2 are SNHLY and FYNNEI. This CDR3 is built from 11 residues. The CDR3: CASSEYSPLHF.

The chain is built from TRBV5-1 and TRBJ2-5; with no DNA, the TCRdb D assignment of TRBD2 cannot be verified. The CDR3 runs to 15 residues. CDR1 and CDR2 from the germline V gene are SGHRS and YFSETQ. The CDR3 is CASSWLAGGQETQYF. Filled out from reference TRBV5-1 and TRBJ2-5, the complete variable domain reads KAGVTQTPRYLIKTRGQQVTLSCSPISGHRSVSWYQQTPGQGLQFLFEYFSETQRNKGNFPGRFSGRQFSNSRSEMNVSTLELGDSALYLCASSWLAGGQETQYFGPGTRLLVL.

This CDR3 is CAISASKNTEAFF. This sequence joins TRBV10-3 and TRBJ1-1. This CDR3 contains 13 residues. Germline CDR1 and CDR2: ENHRY and SYGVKD.

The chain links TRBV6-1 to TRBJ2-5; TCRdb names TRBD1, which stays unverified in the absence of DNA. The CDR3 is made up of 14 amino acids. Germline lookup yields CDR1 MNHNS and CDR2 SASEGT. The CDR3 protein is CASSDRGAVETQYF.

This CDR3 reads CSCGAMASTDTQYF. The rearrangement uses TRBV20-1 and TRBJ2-3; checking the TCRdb D call of TRBD1 is not possible without DNA. Germline V lookup: CDR1 DFQATT, CDR2 SNEGSKA (reference sequence). The CDR3 is made up of 14 amino acids.

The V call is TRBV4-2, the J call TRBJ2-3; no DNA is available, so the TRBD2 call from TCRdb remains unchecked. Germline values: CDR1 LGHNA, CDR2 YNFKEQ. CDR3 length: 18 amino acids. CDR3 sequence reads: CASSQRGLAGGRQDTQYF.

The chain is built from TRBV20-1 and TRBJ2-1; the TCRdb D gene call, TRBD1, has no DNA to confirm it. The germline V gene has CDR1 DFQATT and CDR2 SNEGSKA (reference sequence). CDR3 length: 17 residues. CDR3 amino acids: CSARKTGSLLLYNEQFF.

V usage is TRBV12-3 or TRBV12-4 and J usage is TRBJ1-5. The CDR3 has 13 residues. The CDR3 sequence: CASTLSLAQPQHF.